The source of this TCR beta chain is a study of a mutant IDH1 vaccine in newly diagnosed glioma. In regard to this clone: The target antigen is unknown.

V was trimmed by 4 bases and J by 2 bases, leaving 12 bases between them. CDR3 length equals 14 residues. Germline-derived CDR1 and CDR2 are SGHRS and YFSETQ. Generated by immunoSEQ multiplex PCR, the TCRdb table keeps only in-frame clones and is missing some. Found here are 25,000 to 40,000 clones, around 80% of them singletons; the top ten hold 10% to 12%. Described time point: week 35, safety follow-up. Doses comprised 300 ug of mutant IDH1 20-mer peptide each, plus topical imiquimod. The gene calls are TRBV5-1 and TRBJ2-5; D is unclear. This clonotype was obtained from a woman aged 40-49 years with glioma. This specimen consisted of PBMCs, obtained from a glioma patient whose treatment included an IDH1 peptide vaccine. CDR3 region: CASSRTDEQETQYF. CDR3 DNA sequence: TGCGCCAGCAGCCGGACGGATGAACAAGAGACCCAGTACTTC.